What follows are 31 T cell receptor beta chains derived from one specimen sequenced in a study of T cell responses to AZD1222 COVID-19 vaccine. Using immunoSEQ multiplex PCR, the repertoire was profiled, and TCRdb retains in-frame clones only, with some absent. The repertoire consists of approximately 130,000 clones, with 90% occurring once and the leading ten covering roughly 7.8%. The material sequenced was peripheral blood, taken on day 0 of AZD1222 vaccination. The receptors come from an adult in good health.

This chain links TRBV5-1 with TRBJ1-1; D is unclear. Germline V gene lookup returns CDR1 SGHRS and CDR2 YFSETQ. V lost 5 bases, J lost 1 base, and 9 bases lay in between. This CDR3 spans 13 amino acids. DNA for the CDR3: TGCGCCAGCAGTGAACAGACGAACACTGAAGCTTTCTTT. Protein: CASSEQTNTEAFF.

The rearrangement uses TRBV7-2 and TRBJ1-1; the D gene is possibly TRBD1 (5 bases). V lost 1 base and J 1 base, leaving 10 bases between the germline ends. This CDR3 is 15 amino acids long. Germline CDR1 and CDR2: SGHTA and FQGNSA. The CDR3 spells CASSLVGATNTEAFF. The DNA for the CDR3 is TGTGCCAGCAGCTTAGTCGGGGCGACGAACACTGAAGCTTTCTTT.

The chain recombines TRBV6-5 with TRBJ2-3, with unresolved D. V was trimmed by 5 bases and J by 6 bases, leaving 6 bases between them. There are 11 residues in the CDR3. The germline CDR1 and CDR2 sequences are MNHEY and SVGAGI. The CDR3 DNA is TGTGCCAGCAGTCTAGGTGATACGCAGTATTTT. Protein sequence: CASSLGDTQYF.

This clone was detected once. V gene TRBV21-1 combines with J gene TRBJ1-1; the DNA was not used to check the table's D call, TRBD1. TRBV21-1 is labeled a pseudogene. The CDR3 is 15 residues long. Here the CDR3 DNA reads TGTGCCAGCAGCAAGCGAAGACAGGCTTGTAGAGAAGCTTTCTTT. Translation gives CASSKRRQACREAFF.

The chain uses TRBV28 and TRBJ1-5; D perhaps matches TRBD1 (6 bases). Germline V gives CDR1 MDHEN, CDR2 SYDVKM. This CDR3 region has 16 residues. Trimming shortened V by 4 bases and J by 3 bases, and 16 bases separated the two germline ends. CDR3 sequence: CASSSPQQGFNQPQHF. CDR3 coding DNA: TGTGCCAGCAGTTCCCCTCAACAGGGTTTCAATCAGCCCCAGCATTTT.

The chain carries TRBV11-1 and TRBJ2-1; no reliable D call. V shed 2 bases and J shed 4 bases, with 9 bases lying between them. The CDR3 runs 14 residues. CDR1 SGHAT and CDR2 FQDESV come from the germline V gene (reference sequence). The CDR3 DNA reads as TGTGCCAGCAGCTTACTGAGGAATTACAATGAGCAGTTCTTC. This encodes CASSLLRNYNEQFF. The full variable domain, in which reference TRBV11-1 and TRBJ2-1 provide the parts outside the CDR3, is EAEVAQSPRYKITEKSQAVAFWCDPISGHATLYWYRQILGQGPELLVQFQDESVVDDSQLPKDRFSAERLKGVDSTLKIQPAELGDSAMYLCASSLLRNYNEQFFGPGTRLTVL.

The J gene is TRBJ2-1, the V gene TRBV10-2; perhaps TRBD2 as D (6 bases). Trimming shortened V by 6 bases and J by 5 bases, and 20 bases separated the two germline ends. The CDR3 contains 16 residues. Germline V gene sequence: CDR1 WSHSY, CDR2 SAAADI. The DNA of the CDR3 is TGCGCCAGCAGGGGGGTTAGCGGCCAACCGAACAATGAGCAGTTCTTC. This gives the protein CASRGVSGQPNNEQFF.

The V call is TRBV29-1, the J call TRBJ2-3; TRBD2 is a possible D gene (6 bases). The CDR3 has 14 residues. The V end lost 3 bases, the J end lost 2 bases, and 12 bases lay between the germline ends. Germline V gene sequence: CDR1 SQVTM, CDR2 ANQGSEA. The CDR3 region is CSVDKEGSTDTQYF. For the CDR3, the DNA is TGCAGCGTTGATAAGGAGGGATCCACAGATACGCAGTATTTT.

The rearrangement uses TRBV18 and TRBJ1-2; 7 bases are a match to TRBD1. After removal of 5 bases from V and 3 bases from J, the junction contained 6 bases not matched to a gene. In germline, CDR1 is KGHSH, CDR2 LQKENI. This CDR3 has 14 residues. The CDR3 loop reads CASSATGRDYGYTF. The CDR3 nucleotides are TGTGCCAGCTCAGCGACAGGGAGGGACTATGGCTACACCTTC.

The chain is built from TRBV29-1 and TRBJ2-3, with D possibly called TRBD1 or TRBD2 (5 bases each). The CDR3 is made up of 12 amino acids. The V gene lost 6 bases and the J gene lost 4 bases, with 11 bases spanning the gap. The germline V gene encodes CDR1 SQVTM and CDR2 ANQGSEA. The CDR3: CSVLGRADTQYF. The CDR3 bases are TGCAGCGTGTTGGGGCGGGCAGATACGCAGTATTTT.

V gene TRBV5-1 combines with J gene TRBJ1-2; possibly TRBD1 for D (6 bases). The V and J ends lost 1 base and 4 bases respectively, with 14 bases between them. The CDR3 runs to 15 residues. CDR1 is SGHRS and CDR2 is YFSETQ in the germline V gene. This CDR3 is CASSLRSGASYGYTF. CDR3 coding DNA: TGCGCCAGCAGCTTGAGGTCAGGGGCTTCCTATGGCTACACCTTC.

J is TRBJ2-5 and V is TRBV9, with 11 bases matching TRBD2. The junction had 7 bases not matched to a gene; V was cut back by 4 bases and J by 2 bases. There are 16 residues in the CDR3. Germline CDR1 SGDLS, CDR2 YYNGEE. CDR3 loop: CASSPQLAGVQETQYF. CDR3 coding DNA: TGTGCCAGCAGCCCCCAACTAGCGGGGGTACAAGAGACCCAGTACTTC.

This clone was seen once. The rearrangement uses TRBV7-2 and TRBJ2-7; 7 bases agree with TRBD1. The CDR3 spans 15 residues. Germline V CDR1 and CDR2: SGHTA, FQGNSA. J lost 0 bases, V lost 5 bases, and 7 bases had no gene match. The CDR3 is CASSQGTVSSYEQYF. CDR3 nucleotide sequence: TGTGCCAGCAGCCAGGGGACAGTCAGCTCCTACGAGCAGTACTTC.

V gene TRBV6-2 or TRBV6-3 combines with J gene TRBJ2-2; D is perhaps TRBD2 (6 bases). CDR3 length: 14 residues. Germline V lookup: CDR1 MNHEY, CDR2 SVGEGT. Trimming took off 2 bases at V and 5 bases at J, with 9 bases between the two ends. The CDR3 loop reads CASSYVAETGELFF. The CDR3, as DNA: TGTGCCAGCAGTTACGTAGCGGAAACCGGGGAGCTGTTTTTT.

The gene calls are TRBV27 and TRBJ2-1, with TRBD1 matching 7 bases. The CDR3 has 15 amino acids. Germline V gene data show CDR1 as MNHEY and CDR2 as SMNVEV (reference sequence). V dropped 5 bases and J dropped 6; count of bases not matched to a gene: 10. CDR3 in DNA: TGTGCCAGCAGTACGACAGGGTATGTAGGCAATGAGCAGTTCTTC. This sequence encodes CASSTTGYVGNEQFF.

This clone was seen a single time. The chain carries TRBV24-1 and TRBJ2-3; D is possibly TRBD1 or TRBD2 (5 bases each). The CDR3 consists of 14 residues. From germline, CDR1 is KGHDR and CDR2 SFDVKD. V shed 4 bases and J shed 5 bases, with 12 bases lying between them. CDR3 sequence: CATSEGTPRDTQYF. CDR3 sequence (DNA): TGTGCCACCAGTGAAGGGACCCCTCGAGATACGCAGTATTTT.

The chain couples TRBV7-9 to TRBJ2-7; D call uncertain. Per germline, CDR1 SEHNR and CDR2 FQNEAQ (reference sequence). This CDR3 is 12 amino acids long. V was pared by 5 bases and J by 2 bases, with 7 bases between. This CDR3 is CASSDHTYEQYF. The CDR3 coding sequence is TGTGCCAGCAGCGACCACACCTACGAGCAGTACTTC.

The chain couples TRBV28 to TRBJ1-2, with no clear D. The CDR3 spans 13 residues. Looked up from germline, CDR1 is MDHEN and CDR2 is SYDVKM. Trimming cost V 8 bases and J 2 bases, with 12 bases left between them. The CDR3 protein is CASRSEANYGYTF. CDR3 DNA sequence: TGTGCCAGCCGAAGCGAGGCCAACTATGGCTACACCTTC.

This clone has a single count. This chain connects TRBV5-4 to TRBJ1-1; 9 nucleotides agree with TRBD1. The V segment lost 4 bases and the J segment 4 bases; nucleotides outside the gene matches: 11. Germline CDR1 is SGHNT and CDR2 is YYREEE (reference sequence). This CDR3 is built from 16 residues. CDR3 loop: CASSGTGGALITEAFF. As DNA, the CDR3 is TGTGCCAGCAGCGGTACAGGGGGCGCTTTGATCACTGAAGCTTTCTTT.

The chain employs TRBV2 and TRBJ2-1; TRBD2 matches 8 bases. CDR1 SNHLY and CDR2 FYNNEI come from the germline V gene. V shed 3 bases and J 4 bases; nucleotides not matched to a gene: 11. The CDR3 is 17 residues long. DNA for the CDR3: TGTGCCAGCAGTGAGCAAACGGGAGGGCGACAATACAATGAGCAGTTCTTC. Protein: CASSEQTGGRQYNEQFF.

This clone has a handful of counts. The V gene is TRBV2, the J gene TRBJ2-2; no firm D call. V dropped 6 bases and J dropped 2 bases, with 10 bases sitting between them. The CDR3 is 14 residues long. Germline CDR1 reads SNHLY; CDR2 reads FYNNEI. This CDR3 reads CASRGGANTGELFF. The DNA of the CDR3 is TGTGCCAGCAGGGGCGGAGCAAACACCGGGGAGCTGTTTTTT.

The chain links TRBV4-3 to TRBJ2-1; no definite D call. V shed 0 bases and J shed 4 bases, with 10 bases lying between them. CDR3 length: 15 residues. In germline, CDR1 is LGHNA, CDR2 YSLEER. The CDR3 nucleotides are TGCGCCAGCAGCCAAGATGGGAACAGATACAATGAGCAGTTCTTC. This translates into CASSQDGNRYNEQFF.

The sample holds a few counts of this clone. This sequence joins TRBV12-3 or TRBV12-4 and TRBJ1-2; no reliable D call. The CDR3 runs 13 residues. With 8 bases removed from V and 7 bases from J, the gap between germline ends came to 17 bases. The DNA of the CDR3 is TGTGCCAGCTCATCCAATATAGGCAGTGGCTACACCTTC. Translated, it gives CASSSNIGSGYTF.

The chain joins TRBV5-4 to TRBJ1-1, with a possible D match to TRBD1 (6 bases). Trimming pared 3 bases from V and 6 bases from J, leaving 9 bases between. CDR1 is SGHNT, CDR2 YYREEE, per germline (reference sequence). There are 12 residues in the CDR3. The CDR3 region has the DNA TGTGCCAGCAGCTACAGGGAGGCTGAAGCTTTCTTT. Amino acids: CASSYREAEAFF. Together with reference TRBV5-4 and TRBJ1-1, the CDR3 gives the full variable domain: ETGVTQSPTHLIKTRGQQVTLRCSSQSGHNTVSWYQQALGQGPQFIFQYYREEENGRGNFPPRFSGLQFPNYSSELNVNALELDDSALYLCASSYREAEAFFGQGTRLTVV.

This sequence joins TRBV5-1 and TRBJ1-3; D gene unclear. From germline, CDR1 is SGHRS and CDR2 YFSETQ. Trimming shortened V by 5 bases and J by 0 bases, and 9 bases separated the two germline ends. The CDR3 covers 14 residues. This CDR3 is CASRGSPSGNTIYF. CDR3 DNA sequence: TGCGCCAGCAGAGGCAGTCCCTCTGGAAACACCATATATTTT.

J is TRBJ2-2 and V is TRBV5-1; D may be TRBD1 or TRBD2 (5 bases each). V shed 0 bases and J shed 6 bases, with 12 bases lying between them. CDR3 length: 15 residues. CDR1 and CDR2 from the germline V gene are SGHRS and YFSETQ. CDR3 DNA: TGCGCCAGCAGCTTGGACTATGGGGGAGCCGGGGAGCTGTTTTTT. It codes for CASSLDYGGAGELFF.

This sequence joins TRBV7-6 and TRBJ1-3; 7 bases fit TRBD1. CDR3 length: 15 amino acids. Germline CDR1 is SGHVS and CDR2 is FNYEAQ. V shed 2 bases, J shed 4 bases, and the junction held 5 bases outside the gene matches. CDR3 coding DNA: TGTGCCAGCAGCTTAACACAGGGGAACGGAAACACCATATATTTT. Its protein product is CASSLTQGNGNTIYF.

The chain recombines TRBV6-2 or TRBV6-3 with TRBJ2-1; 7 bases line up with TRBD2. The CDR3 is 15 amino acids. Trimming removed 2 bases from V and 5 bases from J; junction bases left unmatched: 6. Germline CDR1 is MNHEY and CDR2 is SVGEGT. The CDR3 nucleotides read TGTGCCAGCAGTTACGGTGCAGGGACTAACAATGAGCAGTTCTTC. This encodes CASSYGAGTNNEQFF.

The chain recombines TRBV11-3 with TRBJ2-1; D is unclear. The CDR3 is 14 amino acids. V was shortened by 0 bases and J by 7 bases, with 10 bases between the two germline ends. Germline values: CDR1 SGHNT, CDR2 YENEEA. CDR3 sequence (DNA): TGTGCCAGCAGCTTAGATTCTAGTGAGAATGAGCAGTTCTTC. It specifies CASSLDSSENEQFF.

The chain recombines TRBV28 with TRBJ2-3; no clear D. The ends were cut back, 8 bases at V and 4 bases at J, with 13 bases in the middle. The CDR3 extends over 13 amino acids. Germline loops: CDR1 MDHEN, CDR2 SYDVKM. DNA for the CDR3: TGTGCCAGCGGTTATACCGCCGCAGATACGCAGTATTTT. Amino acid sequence: CASGYTAADTQYF.

This clone has a single count. The chain carries TRBV28 and TRBJ1-3; tentatively, D is TRBD1 (6 bases). The germline V and J ends were trimmed by 4 bases and 2 bases, with 12 bases remaining between them. This CDR3 contains 15 residues. Germline CDR1 MDHEN, CDR2 SYDVKM. The DNA for the CDR3 is TGTGCCAGCAGTTCGTTGGCAGGGGCTGGAAACACCATATATTTT. Residues: CASSSLAGAGNTIYF.